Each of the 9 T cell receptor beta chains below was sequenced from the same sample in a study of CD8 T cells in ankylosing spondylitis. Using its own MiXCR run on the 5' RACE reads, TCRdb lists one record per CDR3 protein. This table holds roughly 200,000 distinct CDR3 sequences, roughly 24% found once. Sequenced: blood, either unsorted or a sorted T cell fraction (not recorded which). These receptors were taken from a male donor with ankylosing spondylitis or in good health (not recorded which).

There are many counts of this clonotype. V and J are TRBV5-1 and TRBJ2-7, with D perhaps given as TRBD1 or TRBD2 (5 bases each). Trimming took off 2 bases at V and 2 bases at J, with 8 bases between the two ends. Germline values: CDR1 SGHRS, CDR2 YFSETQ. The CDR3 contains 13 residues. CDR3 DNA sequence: TGCGCCAGCAGCTTTGGGACCGCCTACGAGCAGTACTTC. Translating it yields CASSFGTAYEQYF.

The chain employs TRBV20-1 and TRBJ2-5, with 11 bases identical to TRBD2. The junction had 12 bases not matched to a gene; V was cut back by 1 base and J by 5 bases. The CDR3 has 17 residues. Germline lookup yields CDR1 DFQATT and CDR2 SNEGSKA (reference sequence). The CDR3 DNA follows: TGCAGTGCTAGAGCCTCGACTAGCGGGAACCGGGGGGAGACCCAGTACTTC. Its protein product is CSARASTSGNRGETQYF.

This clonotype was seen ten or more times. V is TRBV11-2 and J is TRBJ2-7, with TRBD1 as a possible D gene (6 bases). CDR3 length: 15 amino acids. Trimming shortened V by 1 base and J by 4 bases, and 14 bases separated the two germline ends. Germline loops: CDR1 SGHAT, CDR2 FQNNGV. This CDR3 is CASSLGGTPPYEQYF. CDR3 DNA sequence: TGTGCCAGCAGCTTAGGTGGGACACCACCATACGAGCAGTACTTC.

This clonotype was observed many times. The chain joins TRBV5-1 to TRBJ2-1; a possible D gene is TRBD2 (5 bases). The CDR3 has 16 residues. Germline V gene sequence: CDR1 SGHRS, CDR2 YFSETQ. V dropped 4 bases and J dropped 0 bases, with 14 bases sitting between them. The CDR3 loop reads CASSLTGMSSYNEQFF. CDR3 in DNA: TGCGCCAGCAGCCTTACCGGGATGAGCTCCTACAATGAGCAGTTCTTC.

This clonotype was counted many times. The DNA for the CDR3 is TGTGCCATCAGCCGACAACTACAAGAGACCCAGTACTTC. Protein product: CAISRQLQETQYF. This chain uses TRBV10-3 with TRBJ2-5; no clear D. The V gene lost 6 bases and the J gene lost 2 bases, with 10 bases spanning the gap. The V gene's germline CDR1 is ENHRY and CDR2 SYGVKD. This CDR3 spans 13 amino acids.

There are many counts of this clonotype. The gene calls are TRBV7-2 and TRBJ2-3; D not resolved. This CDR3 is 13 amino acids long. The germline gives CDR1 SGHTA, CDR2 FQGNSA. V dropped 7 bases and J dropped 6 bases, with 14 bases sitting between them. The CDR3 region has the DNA TGTGCCAGCACCATACGCTCGCGCGATACGCAGTATTTT. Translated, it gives CASTIRSRDTQYF. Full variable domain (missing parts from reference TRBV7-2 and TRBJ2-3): GAGVSQSPSNKVTEKGKDVELRCDPISGHTALYWYRQSLGQGLEFLIYFQGNSAPDKSGLPSDRFSAERTGGSVSTLTIQRTQQEDSAVYLCASTIRSRDTQYFGPGTRLTVL.

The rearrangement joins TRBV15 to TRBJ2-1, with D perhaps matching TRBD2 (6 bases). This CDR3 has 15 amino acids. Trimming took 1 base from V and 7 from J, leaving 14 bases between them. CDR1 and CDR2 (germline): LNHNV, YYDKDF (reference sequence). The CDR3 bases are TGTGCCACCAGCAGAGGGCCACGGGAGAAGAATGAGCAGTTCTTC. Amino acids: CATSRGPREKNEQFF.

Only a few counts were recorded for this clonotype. The CDR3 DNA sequence: TGCAGCGTTGAGGGTTCAACTCCCACAGATACGCAGTATTTT. It translates to CSVEGSTPTDTQYF. The J gene is TRBJ2-3, the V gene TRBV29-1; no clear D gene. V lost 3 bases and J 2 bases, leaving 12 bases between the germline ends. The CDR3 sequence is 14 residues long. Germline CDR1 is SQVTM and CDR2 is ANQGSEA.

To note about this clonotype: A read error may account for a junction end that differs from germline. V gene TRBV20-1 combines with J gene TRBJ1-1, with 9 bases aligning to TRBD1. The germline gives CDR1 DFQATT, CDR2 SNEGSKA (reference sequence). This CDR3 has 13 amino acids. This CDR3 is CSAKDRGGTEAYF. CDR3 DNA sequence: TGCAGTGCCAAGGACAGGGGAGGCACTGAAGCTTACTTT.